Below are 22 T cell receptor beta chains sequenced from a single sample in a study of T cell changes during pregnancy in multiple sclerosis. Using immunoSEQ multiplex PCR, the repertoire was profiled, and TCRdb retains in-frame clones only, with some absent. Of more than 55,000 clones listed, approximately 90% are singletons. The material sequenced was peripheral blood, taken after pregnancy. All receptors derive from a female donor in good health, enrolled as a control in a pregnancy study.

V is TRBV10-3 and J is TRBJ1-2; 9 bases align to TRBD1. The V segment lost 7 bases and the J segment 2 bases; nucleotides outside the gene matches: 8. Per the germline V gene, CDR1 is ENHRY and CDR2 is SYGVKD. There are 15 residues in the CDR3. The CDR3 coding sequence is TGTGCCATCACCCTTGGGGACAGGGAGAACTATGGCTACACCTTC. It is translated as CAITLGDRENYGYTF.

The CDR3 here is CASSLERVRLHF. For the CDR3, the DNA is TGTGCCAGCAGCTTAGAACGGGTTCGGCTCCACTTT. The chain combines TRBV7-8 with TRBJ1-6; D gene ambiguous. The germline CDR1 and CDR2 sequences are SGHVS and FQNEAQ. The CDR3 spans 12 residues. The V gene lost 1 base and the J gene lost 16 bases, with 11 bases spanning the gap.

The chain recombines TRBV25-1 with TRBJ1-1; unclear D gene. This CDR3 is built from 14 residues. In germline, CDR1 is MGHDK, CDR2 SYGVNS. The germline V and J ends were trimmed by 0 bases and 7 bases, with 12 bases remaining between them. The CDR3 region has the DNA TGTGCCAGCAGTGAATATGTCGGGTATGGTGAAGCTTTCTTT. This encodes CASSEYVGYGEAFF.

J is TRBJ1-2 and V is TRBV7-2; D might be TRBD1 (5 bases). The CDR3 consists of 14 residues. The germline CDR1 and CDR2 sequences are SGHTA and FQGNSA. Trimming took 4 bases from V and 9 from J, leaving 18 bases between them. Here the CDR3 reads CASSSDGAGRSYTF. Written as DNA, the CDR3 is TGTGCCAGCAGCTCTGACGGGGCGGGGAGAAGCTACACCTTC.

The chain carries TRBV6-5 and TRBJ2-5; D is undetermined. The CDR3 runs to 13 residues. V gave up 5 bases and J gave up 7 bases, with 14 bases separating them. Germline lookup yields CDR1 MNHEY and CDR2 SVGAGI. As DNA, the CDR3 is TGTGCCAGCAGTCAACCTTTTTCGGGGACCCAGTACTTC. It encodes CASSQPFSGTQYF.

This chain links TRBV18 with TRBJ2-7; TRBD1 agrees at 11 bases. The CDR3 spans 17 residues. V shed 0 bases, J shed 1 base, and the junction held 5 bases outside the gene matches. The V gene's germline CDR1 is KGHSH and CDR2 LQKENI. The CDR3 is CASSPPWTGGASYEQYF. CDR3 in DNA: TGTGCCAGCTCACCACCTTGGACAGGGGGCGCTTCCTACGAGCAGTACTTC. The full variable domain, with the rest looked up from reference TRBV18 and TRBJ2-7, is NAGVMQNPRHLVRRRGQEARLRCSPMKGHSHVYWYRQLPEEGLKFMVYLQKENIIDESGMPKERFSAEFPKEGPSILRIQQVVRGDSAAYFCASSPPWTGGASYEQYFGPGTRLTVT.

The CDR3 region is CASSQDDSGGAQYF. Here the CDR3 DNA reads TGTGCCAGCAGCCAAGATGATAGCGGGGGAGCGCAGTACTTC. The rearrangement links TRBV4-2 to TRBJ2-5, with TRBD2 matching over 9 bases. The germline V gene encodes CDR1 LGHNA and CDR2 YNFKEQ. The CDR3 consists of 14 residues. Trimming cost V 0 bases and J 11 bases; bases outside gene matches: 7.

This chain links TRBV7-2 with TRBJ1-1; D remains ambiguous. CDR1 SGHTA and CDR2 FQGNSA come from the germline V gene. The CDR3 extends over 14 amino acids. Trimming stripped 1 base from V and 2 bases from J, with 8 bases between. This CDR3 is CASSLGGSNTEAFF. Here the CDR3 DNA reads TGTGCCAGCAGCTTAGGAGGATCTAACACTGAAGCTTTCTTT.

CDR3 coding DNA: TGTGCCAGCACAGCGCCTGCCTCCTACGAGCAGTACTTC. It codes for CASTAPASYEQYF. The chain links TRBV6-5 to TRBJ2-7; D is unclear. The CDR3 extends over 13 amino acids. V was shortened by 7 bases and J by 0 bases, with 10 bases between the two germline ends. CDR1 and CDR2 from the germline V gene are MNHEY and SVGAGI.

This chain links TRBV10-3 with TRBJ2-1, with D perhaps TRBD1 (5 bases). Trimming pared 0 bases from V and 5 bases from J, leaving 17 bases between. Per the germline V gene, CDR1 is ENHRY and CDR2 is SYGVKD. The CDR3 loop spans 17 amino acids. CDR3 in DNA: TGTGCCATCAGTGAGTCGGTGGGGCAAAGGTTCGACAATGAGCAGTTCTTC. Protein: CAISESVGQRFDNEQFF.

The chain joins TRBV19 to TRBJ1-2; 9 positions match TRBD1. Per germline, CDR1 LNHDA and CDR2 SQIVND (reference sequence). Trimming cost V 2 bases and J 3 bases; bases outside gene matches: 13. The CDR3 is 18 residues long. The CDR3 sequence: CASSISETGGYWDYGYTF. CDR3 DNA sequence: TGTGCCAGTAGTATATCAGAGACAGGGGGATATTGGGACTATGGCTACACCTTC.

The chain recombines TRBV13 with TRBJ2-3, with D maybe TRBD2 (6 bases). Looked up from germline, CDR1 is PRHDT and CDR2 is FYEKMQ (reference sequence). CDR3 length: 18 residues. The V gene lost 4 bases and the J gene lost 3 bases, with 23 bases spanning the gap. CDR3: CASSSTISGRLGTDTQYF. CDR3 DNA sequence: TGTGCCAGCAGCTCTACAATTAGCGGACGACTGGGAACAGATACGCAGTATTTT. The full variable domain, with the rest looked up from reference TRBV13 and TRBJ2-3, is AAGVIQSPRHLIKEKRETATLKCYPIPRHDTVYWYQQGPGQDPQFLISFYEKMQSDKGSIPDRFSAQQFSDYHSELNMSSLELGDSALYFCASSSTISGRLGTDTQYFGPGTRLTVL.

The genes are TRBV28 and TRBJ2-4; TRBD2 agrees at 10 bases. This CDR3 region has 18 residues. Germline CDR1 is MDHEN and CDR2 is SYDVKM. J was trimmed by 6 bases and V by 3 bases; bases with no gene match: 14. CDR3 protein: CASSFFPSGREWRNIQYF. As DNA, the CDR3 is TGTGCCAGCAGTTTCTTCCCCAGCGGGAGGGAGTGGCGAAACATTCAGTACTTC.

This clone appeared a single time. This chain connects TRBV5-1 to TRBJ1-1; 12 nucleotides line up with TRBD1. There are 17 residues in the CDR3. CDR1 and CDR2 from the germline V gene are SGHRS and YFSETQ. V was clipped by 0 bases and J by 2 bases; unmatched bases: 5. The CDR3 DNA reads TGCGCCAGCAGCTTGGGTGGGGGGACAGGGGGCAACACTGAAGCTTTCTTT. It specifies CASSLGGGTGGNTEAFF.

The chain employs TRBV4-2 and TRBJ2-7, with 9 positions matching TRBD1. The CDR3 covers 16 residues. CDR1 is LGHNA and CDR2 is YNFKEQ in the germline V gene. V dropped 0 bases and J dropped 2; count of bases not matched to a gene: 5. CDR3: CASSQDQGTGTYEQYF. The CDR3 DNA sequence: TGTGCCAGCAGCCAAGATCAAGGGACAGGGACCTACGAGCAGTACTTC.

The V gene is TRBV28, the J gene TRBJ2-7, with D perhaps matching TRBD1 (6 bases). Germline V gene sequence: CDR1 MDHEN, CDR2 SYDVKM. There are 14 residues in the CDR3. Between the trimmed V and J ends, which lost 2 bases and 9 bases, there was a span of 17 bases. CDR3 region: CASSLLDSKRGQYF. In DNA, the CDR3 is TGTGCCAGCAGTTTACTGGACAGCAAACGGGGGCAGTACTTC.

The chain combines TRBV15 with TRBJ1-3, with D hard to call. The CDR3 totals 18 residues. Trimming stripped 0 bases from V and 4 bases from J, with 19 bases between. Germline V gene lookup returns CDR1 LNHNV and CDR2 YYDKDF (reference sequence). CDR3: CATSRDTVPPLRGNTIYF. The DNA for the CDR3 is TGTGCCACCAGCAGAGATACGGTTCCGCCGCTGAGGGGAAACACCATATATTTT.

The chain has TRBV7-2 and TRBJ2-4; 9 nucleotides agree with TRBD2. J gave up 3 bases and V 5 bases, and 5 bases lay outside the gene matches. The CDR3 extends over 15 amino acids. CDR1 and CDR2 (germline): SGHTA, FQGNSA. The CDR3 is CASSRGGVGKNIQYF. The CDR3 coding sequence is TGTGCCAGCAGCCGCGGGGGGGTAGGCAAAAACATTCAGTACTTC. Full variable domain (remainder filled in from reference TRBV7-2 and TRBJ2-4): GAGVSQSPSNKVTEKGKDVELRCDPISGHTALYWYRQSLGQGLEFLIYFQGNSAPDKSGLPSDRFSAERTGGSVSTLTIQRTQQEDSAVYLCASSRGGVGKNIQYFGAGTRLSVL.

V and J are TRBV10-3 and TRBJ2-3; D perhaps matches TRBD2 (5 bases). Germline V lookup: CDR1 ENHRY, CDR2 SYGVKD. The CDR3 has 13 residues. The V gene lost 7 bases and the J gene lost 6 bases, with 14 bases spanning the gap. Here the CDR3 reads CAINAGERDTQYF. The CDR3 DNA reads as TGTGCCATCAACGCCGGGGAACGGGATACGCAGTATTTT.

V and J are TRBV7-2 and TRBJ1-2; 9 bases are shared with TRBD1. Germline-derived CDR1 and CDR2 are SGHTA and FQGNSA. With 5 bases clipped from V and 7 bases from J, the junction kept 5 bases outside the gene matches. This CDR3 contains 13 residues. The CDR3 coding sequence is TGTGCCAGCAGCAGGGACAGGGAAGGTGGCTACACCTTC. Its protein product is CASSRDREGGYTF.

CDR3 amino acids: CASSRLPLTEAFF. CDR3 nucleotides: TGTGCCAGCAGCCGTCTTCCGTTAACTGAAGCTTTCTTT. The chain has TRBV27 and TRBJ1-1; D call uncertain. Deletions cut 6 bases from V and 5 bases from J, with 13 bases between. This CDR3 spans 13 amino acids. CDR1 and CDR2 (germline): MNHEY, SMNVEV (reference sequence).

J is TRBJ2-3 and V is TRBV5-4; TRBD1 aligns across 7 bases. CDR1 and CDR2 from the germline V gene are SGHNT and YYREEE (reference sequence). There are 14 residues in the CDR3. The V and J ends lost 4 bases and 4 bases, in that order; junction bases with no gene match: 6. DNA of the CDR3: TGTGCCAGCAGCCCGGGACAGTCGTCAGATACGCAGTATTTT. Translated: CASSPGQSSDTQYF.